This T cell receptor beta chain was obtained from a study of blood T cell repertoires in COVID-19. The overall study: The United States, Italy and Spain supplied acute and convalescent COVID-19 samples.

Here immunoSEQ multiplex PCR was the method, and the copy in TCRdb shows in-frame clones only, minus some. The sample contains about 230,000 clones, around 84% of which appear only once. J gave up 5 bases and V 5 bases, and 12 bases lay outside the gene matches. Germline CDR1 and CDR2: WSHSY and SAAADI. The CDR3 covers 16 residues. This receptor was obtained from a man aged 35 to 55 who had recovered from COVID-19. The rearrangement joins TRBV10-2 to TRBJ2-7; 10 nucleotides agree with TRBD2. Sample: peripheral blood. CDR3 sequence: CASSRVAGGRSDEQYF. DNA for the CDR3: TGCGCCAGCAGTAGAGTAGCGGGAGGCCGTTCGGACGAGCAGTACTTC.